These T cell receptor beta chains were read from a single sample in a study of shared clonotypes between healthy human individuals. Libraries were prepared by immunoSEQ multiplex PCR; TCRdb keeps only in-frame clonotypes and omits some of them. This sample has around 700,000 clones, with 60% to 80% found just once. The sample taken for sequencing was memory CD4+ T cells sorted from blood. These receptors were obtained from a woman aged 25-40 years in good health. Both conserved end residues are part of each CDR3. D genes are given only for firm matches. Where a row states a size, it is once, few, many or the class of an expanded clone; other rows omit it.

j_call | d_call | clone_size | v_call | cdr3_aa | cdr3_nt
TRBJ2-2 | NA | NA | TRBV7-8 | CASSPRAEGSTGELFF | TGTGCCAGCAGCCCCCGGGCGGAGGGCAGCACCGGGGAGCTGTTTTTT
TRBJ2-7 | TRBD1 | NA | TRBV25-1 | CASRGQGAGEQYF | TGTGCCAGCAGAGGACAGGGGGCAGGCGAGCAGTACTTC
TRBJ2-4 | TRBD2 | NA | TRBV27 | CASSLIWREGLGKNIQYF | TGTGCCAGCAGTTTAATATGGCGGGAGGGCCTGGGCAAAAACATTCAGTACTTC
TRBJ2-1 | NA | few | TRBV4-1 | CASSQGPQSSYNEQFF | TGCGCCAGCAGCCAGGGACCACAAAGCTCCTACAATGAGCAGTTCTTC
TRBJ1-4 | NA | many | TRBV7-9 | CASSFELDEKLFF | TGTGCCAGCAGCTTCGAACTCGACGAAAAACTGTTTTTT
TRBJ2-3 | NA | NA | TRBV18 | CASRASGATDTQYF | TGTGCCAGCCGGGCCTCGGGAGCCACAGATACGCAGTATTTT
TRBJ2-5 | NA | NA | TRBV6-1 | CASSEALAETQYF | TGTGCCAGCAGTGAAGCGCTTGCAGAGACCCAGTACTTC
TRBJ1-2 | NA | NA | TRBV10-3 | CAMADRLKGYTF | TGTGCCATGGCAGACCGGTTGAAGGGCTACACCTTC
TRBJ2-2 | TRBD1 | NA | TRBV6-4 | CASKRQGWDGELFF | TGTGCCAGCAAAAGACAGGGATGGGACGGGGAGCTGTTTTTT
TRBJ1-2 | NA | once | TRBV20-1 | CSEGNGYTF | TGCAGTGAGGGAAATGGCTACACCTTC
TRBJ2-7 | NA | few | TRBV5-1 | CASSPGTAGNEQYF | TGCGCCAGCAGCCCGGGGACTGCGGGGAACGAGCAGTACTTC
TRBJ1-2 | NA | NA | TRBV19 | CASSQGGSNYGYTF | TGTGCCAGTAGTCAAGGGGGTTCTAACTATGGCTACACCTTC
TRBJ2-2 | NA | NA | TRBV11-2 | CASSPGSGSSTGELFF | TGTGCCAGCAGCCCTGGTAGCGGCAGCTCCACCGGGGAGCTGTTTTTT
TRBJ2-3 | NA | NA | TRBV5-1 | CASSLATVGTDTQYF | TGCGCCAGCAGCTTGGCCACGGTGGGCACAGATACGCAGTATTTT
TRBJ2-5 | NA | few | TRBV10-1 | CASSEGQNNQETQYF | TGCGCCAGCAGTGAAGGCCAGAACAATCAAGAGACCCAGTACTTC
TRBJ2-7 | TRBD2 | NA | TRBV28 | CASSLPGRERNEQYF | TGTGCCAGCAGTTTACCAGGGCGGGAGAGAAACGAGCAGTACTTC
TRBJ1-1 | NA | NA | TRBV7-2 | CASSRVSYSGTSFSEAFF | TGTGCCAGCAGCCGAGTTTCCTACTCCGGGACATCCTTTTCTGAAGCTTTCTTT
TRBJ2-1 | NA | NA | TRBV29-1 | CSARGGLYNEQFF | TGCAGCGCGAGGGGGGGCCTCTACAATGAGCAGTTCTTC
TRBJ2-2 | TRBD2 | NA | TRBV6-6 | CASSFTSGRDTGELFF | TGTGCCAGCAGTTTTACTAGCGGGAGGGACACCGGGGAGCTGTTTTTT
TRBJ1-2 | NA | NA | TRBV6-1 | CASSGDGKTGGYTF | TGTGCCAGCAGTGGGGACGGGAAAACTGGTGGCTACACCTTC
TRBJ1-1 | NA | many | TRBV28 | CASTQGSMNTEAFF | TGTGCCAGCACTCAGGGTTCAATGAACACTGAAGCTTTCTTT
TRBJ1-4 | NA | NA | TRBV28 | CASSSPGLGTTNEKLFF | TGTGCCAGCAGTTCACCGGGGCTGGGGACAACTAATGAAAAACTGTTTTTT
TRBJ1-5 | NA | NA | TRBV28 | CASRQDQKSNQPQHF | TGTGCCAGCAGACAGGATCAGAAGAGCAATCAGCCCCAGCATTTT
TRBJ2-1 | NA | many | TRBV28 | CASSDIGGRVEQFF | TGTGCCAGCAGTGACATCGGGGGTAGGGTAGAGCAGTTCTTC
TRBJ2-2 | NA | NA | TRBV11-2 | CASSLGVTRTRTGELFF | TGTGCCAGCAGCTTAGGGGTAACTAGAACCCGCACCGGGGAGCTGTTTTTT
TRBJ1-2 | TRBD1 | NA | TRBV2 | CASSGGQVNYGYTF | TGTGCCAGCAGTGGCGGACAGGTCAACTATGGCTACACCTTC
TRBJ2-7 | NA | NA | TRBV28 | CASSYHQEAYEQYF | TGTGCCAGCAGTTATCACCAGGAAGCCTACGAGCAGTACTTC
TRBJ2-7 | NA | NA | TRBV7-3 | CASSLGSGVPSYEQYF | TGTGCCAGCAGCTTAGGGTCAGGGGTCCCTTCCTACGAGCAGTACTTC
TRBJ1-1 | NA | NA | TRBV5-4 | CASSLDPSRLEAFF | TGTGCCAGCAGCTTAGACCCCTCCCGACTTGAAGCTTTCTTT
TRBJ2-7 | TRBD1 | NA | TRBV6-6 | CASSYFAGGASYEQYF | TGTGCCAGCAGTTACTTCGCAGGGGGCGCATCCTACGAGCAGTACTTC
TRBJ1-2 | NA | NA | TRBV28 | CASRETGGGYTF | TGTGCCAGCAGAGAAACTGGGGGTGGCTACACCTTC
TRBJ2-1 | NA | NA | TRBV14 | CASNQQSYNEQFF | TGTGCCAGCAACCAGCAATCCTACAATGAGCAGTTCTTC
TRBJ1-1 | NA | NA | TRBV2 | CASSAMRGRGGEAFF | TGTGCCAGCAGTGCCATGAGGGGCAGGGGTGGTGAAGCTTTCTTT
TRBJ2-1 | NA | NA | TRBV5-6 | CASSRGLSSYNEQFF | TGTGCCAGCAGCCGAGGGCTAAGCTCCTACAATGAGCAGTTCTTC
TRBJ2-7 | TRBD2 | NA | TRBV5-4 | CASSPYGSGRGRYEQYF | TGTGCCAGCAGCCCCTACGGAAGCGGGAGGGGTCGCTACGAGCAGTACTTC
TRBJ2-7 | NA | NA | TRBV28 | CASSFSHGGPREQYF | TGTGCCAGCAGTTTTTCACATGGAGGGCCTCGGGAGCAGTACTTC
TRBJ2-3 | NA | once | TRBV6-1 | CASSLVSGGTDTQYF | TGTGCCAGCAGTTTGGTCTCAGGAGGCACAGATACGCAGTATTTT
TRBJ2-7 | TRBD2 | NA | TRBV27 | CASRLTSGITEQYF | TGTGCCAGCAGACTGACTAGCGGGATTACCGAGCAGTACTTC
TRBJ2-5 | TRBD1 | many | TRBV30 | CAYRTGMSPETQYF | TGTGCCTACCGGACAGGGATGTCTCCAGAGACCCAGTACTTC
TRBJ2-1 | NA | many | TRBV5-4 | CASNSADAPYNEQFF | TGTGCCAGCAACTCGGCAGACGCACCCTACAATGAGCAGTTCTTC
TRBJ2-1 | TRBD1 | NA | TRBV5-1 | CASSLVPRDRGPREQFF | TGCGCCAGCAGCTTGGTCCCCCGGGACAGGGGGCCTAGGGAGCAGTTCTTC
TRBJ1-1 | NA | few | TRBV21-1 | CASSNQENTEAFF | TGTGCCAGCAGCAATCAGGAGAACACTGAAGCTTTCTTT
TRBJ2-2 | NA | NA | TRBV5-4 | CASSGPYTGELFF | TGTGCCAGCAGCGGACCGTACACCGGGGAGCTGTTTTTT
TRBJ2-7 | NA | NA | TRBV5-4 | CASSPGSFPLEQYF | TGTGCCAGCAGCCCCGGGTCTTTCCCCCTCGAGCAGTACTTC